This T cell receptor (beta chain) was documented in a study of chronic HIV infection and antiretroviral therapy. Germline values: CDR1 MGHRA, CDR2 YSYEKL. This CDR3 region has 15 residues. J was trimmed by 4 bases and V by 3 bases; bases with no gene match: 6. This clonotype has a count of ten or more. TCRdb ran MiXCR on the 5' RACE reads and lists one entry per CDR3 protein. The sample records around 30,000 distinct CDR3 sequences, more than 7.5% being singletons. The source material was peripheral blood. The receptor was isolated from an adult who had HIV and had not received antiretroviral therapy, or was an uninfected healthy control (not recorded which). The chain links TRBV4-1 to TRBJ1-5, with 7 bases lining up with TRBD1. The CDR3 loop reads CASSQVRDSNQPQHF. For the CDR3, the DNA is TGCGCCAGCAGCCAGGTCCGGGACAGTAATCAGCCCCAGCATTTT.